These 3 T cell receptor beta chains share one sample of origin, sequenced in a study of T cells in Graves' hyperthyroidism and ophthalmopathy. TCR beta CDR3 region amplification was performed from RNA transcripts. The TCR CDR3 first-round RT-PCR relied on the HTBI primer set. From the multiplex PCR reads, TCRdb called clonotypes with MiXCR, one entry per CDR3 protein. Of some 440,000 distinct CDR3 sequences listed, 15% to 19% were seen once; the top ten hold roughly 14%. Sample: blood. The receptors here all came from a woman aged 18-35 years with Graves' hyperthyroidism.

This clonotype appeared a few times. V gene TRBV19 combines with J gene TRBJ2-7; 9 nucleotides agree with TRBD2. CDR3 length: 15 residues. J gave up 5 bases and V 0 bases, and 5 bases lay outside the gene matches. The germline V gene encodes CDR1 LNHDA and CDR2 SQIVND (reference sequence). CDR3 sequence reads: CASSIDGTSFDEQYF. The CDR3 DNA reads TGTGCCAGTAGTATAGATGGGACTAGCTTCGACGAGCAGTACTTC.

This clonotype was observed at least ten times. The chain couples TRBV12-3 or TRBV12-4 to TRBJ1-1; no clear D. V lost 4 bases and J 3 bases, leaving 9 bases between the germline ends. There are 13 residues in the CDR3. As DNA, the CDR3 is TGTGCCAGCAGTTCAAACACTTACACTGAAGCTTTCTTT. Its translation is CASSSNTYTEAFF.

In its sample, this clonotype was seen a few times. The chain uses TRBV6-1 and TRBJ2-3, with 8 bases identical to TRBD2. The CDR3 is made up of 15 amino acids. With 6 bases clipped from V and 2 bases from J, the junction kept 7 bases outside the gene matches. Germline V gives CDR1 MNHNS, CDR2 SASEGT. CDR3 DNA sequence: TGTGCCAGCAGATCTAGCGGGTACTCCACAGATACGCAGTATTTT. Protein sequence: CASRSSGYSTDTQYF.